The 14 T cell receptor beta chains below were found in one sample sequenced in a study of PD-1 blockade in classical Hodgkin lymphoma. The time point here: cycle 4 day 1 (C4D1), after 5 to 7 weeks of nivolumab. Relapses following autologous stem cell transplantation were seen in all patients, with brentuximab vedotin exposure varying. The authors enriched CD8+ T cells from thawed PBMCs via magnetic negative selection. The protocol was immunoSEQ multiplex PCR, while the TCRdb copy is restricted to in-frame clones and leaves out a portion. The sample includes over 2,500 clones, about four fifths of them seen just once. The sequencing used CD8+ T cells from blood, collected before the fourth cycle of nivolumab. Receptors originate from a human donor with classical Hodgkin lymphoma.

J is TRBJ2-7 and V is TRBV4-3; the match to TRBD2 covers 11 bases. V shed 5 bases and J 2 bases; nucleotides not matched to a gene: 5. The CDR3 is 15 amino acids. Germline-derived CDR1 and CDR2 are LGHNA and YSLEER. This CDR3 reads CASSFGLAGPYEQYF. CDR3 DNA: TGCGCCAGCAGCTTCGGACTAGCGGGTCCCTACGAGCAGTACTTC.

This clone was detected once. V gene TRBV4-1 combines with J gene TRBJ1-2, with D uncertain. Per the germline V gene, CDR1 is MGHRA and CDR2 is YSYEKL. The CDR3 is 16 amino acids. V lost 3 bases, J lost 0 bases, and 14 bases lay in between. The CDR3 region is CASSQSLRETNYGYTF. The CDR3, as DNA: TGCGCCAGCAGCCAGTCCCTCCGGGAAACTAACTATGGCTACACCTTC.

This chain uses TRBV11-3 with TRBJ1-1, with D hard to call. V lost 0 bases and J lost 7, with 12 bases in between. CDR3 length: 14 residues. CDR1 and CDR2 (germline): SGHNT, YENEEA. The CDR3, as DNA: TGTGCCAGCAGCTTAGATCTGGGCAGTAGTGAAGCTTTCTTT. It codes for CASSLDLGSSEAFF.

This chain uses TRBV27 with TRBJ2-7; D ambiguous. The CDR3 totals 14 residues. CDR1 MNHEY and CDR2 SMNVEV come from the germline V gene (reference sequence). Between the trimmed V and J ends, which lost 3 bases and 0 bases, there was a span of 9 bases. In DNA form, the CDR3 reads TGTGCCAGCAGTTTGACGGTTAGCTCCTACGAGCAGTACTTC. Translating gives CASSLTVSSYEQYF.

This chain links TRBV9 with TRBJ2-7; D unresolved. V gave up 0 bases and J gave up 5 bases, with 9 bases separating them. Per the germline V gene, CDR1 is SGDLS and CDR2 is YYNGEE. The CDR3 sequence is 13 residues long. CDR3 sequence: CASSVGWVDEQYF. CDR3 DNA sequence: TGTGCCAGCAGCGTAGGGTGGGTCGACGAGCAGTACTTC.

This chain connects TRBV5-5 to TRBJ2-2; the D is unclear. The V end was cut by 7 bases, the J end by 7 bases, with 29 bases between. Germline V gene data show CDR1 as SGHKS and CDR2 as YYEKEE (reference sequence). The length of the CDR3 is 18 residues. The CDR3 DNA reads TGTGCCAGCCCCTCCCGGCGCCCCGAGCAGGTGTTAGACGGGGAGCTGTTTTTT. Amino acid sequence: CASPSRRPEQVLDGELFF.

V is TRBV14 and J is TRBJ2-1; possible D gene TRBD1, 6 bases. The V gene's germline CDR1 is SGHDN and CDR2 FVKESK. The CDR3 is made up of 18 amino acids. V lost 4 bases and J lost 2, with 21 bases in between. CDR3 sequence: CASSLSRRQGSPYNEQFF. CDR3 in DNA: TGTGCCAGCAGCCTCAGCAGGAGGCAGGGGTCCCCCTACAATGAGCAGTTCTTC. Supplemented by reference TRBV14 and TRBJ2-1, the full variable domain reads EAGVTQFPSHSVIEKGQTVTLRCDPISGHDNLYWYRRVMGKEIKFLLHFVKESKQDESGMPNNRFLAERTGGTYSTLKVQPAELEDSGVYFCASSLSRRQGSPYNEQFFGPGTRLTVL.

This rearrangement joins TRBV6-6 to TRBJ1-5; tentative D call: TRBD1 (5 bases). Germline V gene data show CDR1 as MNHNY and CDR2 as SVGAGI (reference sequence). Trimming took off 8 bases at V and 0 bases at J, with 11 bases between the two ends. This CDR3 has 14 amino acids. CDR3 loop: CASSAGHSNQPQHF. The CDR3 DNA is TGTGCCAGCTCCGCAGGGCATAGCAATCAGCCCCAGCATTTT.

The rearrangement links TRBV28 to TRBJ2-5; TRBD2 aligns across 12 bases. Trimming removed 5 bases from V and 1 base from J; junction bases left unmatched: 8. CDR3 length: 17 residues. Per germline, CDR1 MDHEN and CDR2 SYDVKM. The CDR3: CASSGPSGGGIQETQYF. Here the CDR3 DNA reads TGTGCCAGCAGTGGACCTAGCGGGGGGGGGATCCAAGAGACCCAGTACTTC.

The DNA of the CDR3 is TGTGCCAGCAGTTCGACCACACTGCTCCTCTTGTATGGCTACACCTTC. Its protein is CASSSTTLLLLYGYTF. This chain joins TRBV27 and TRBJ1-2, with D hard to call. Trimming removed 4 bases from V and 5 bases from J, with 20 bases in between. The length of the CDR3 is 16 residues. The germline gives CDR1 MNHEY, CDR2 SMNVEV (reference sequence).

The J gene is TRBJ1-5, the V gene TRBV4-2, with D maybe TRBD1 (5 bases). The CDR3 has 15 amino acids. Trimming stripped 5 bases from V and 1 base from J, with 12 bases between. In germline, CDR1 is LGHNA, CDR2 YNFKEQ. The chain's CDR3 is CASSIQGYSNQPQHF. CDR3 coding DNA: TGTGCCAGCAGCATCCAGGGCTACAGCAATCAGCCCCAGCATTTT.

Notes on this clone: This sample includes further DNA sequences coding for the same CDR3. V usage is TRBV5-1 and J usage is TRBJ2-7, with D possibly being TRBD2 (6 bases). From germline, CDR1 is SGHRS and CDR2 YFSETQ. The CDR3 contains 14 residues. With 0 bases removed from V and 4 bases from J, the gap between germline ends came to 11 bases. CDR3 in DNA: TGCGCCAGCAGCTTGGTCGGGGGATCGTACGAGCAGTACTTC. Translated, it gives CASSLVGGSYEQYF.

The CDR3 DNA follows: TGTGCCACCAGCAGAGGGGCAGGGTTCTACAATGAGCAGTTCTTC. Amino acids: CATSRGAGFYNEQFF. This chain connects TRBV15 to TRBJ2-1; possible D gene TRBD1, 5 bases. Trimming took off 1 base at V and 3 bases at J, with 10 bases between the two ends. This CDR3 contains 15 residues. Germline V gives CDR1 LNHNV, CDR2 YYDKDF (reference sequence).

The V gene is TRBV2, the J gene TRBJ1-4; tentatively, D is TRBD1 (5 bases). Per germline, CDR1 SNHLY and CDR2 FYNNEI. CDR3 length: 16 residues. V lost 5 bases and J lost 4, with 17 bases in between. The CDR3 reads CASSWSYSGDNEKLFF. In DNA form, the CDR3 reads TGTGCCAGCAGTTGGTCCTATTCGGGGGATAATGAAAAACTGTTTTTT.